The rows below give T cell receptor beta chains drawn from one sample of a study of identical twins. Each CDR3 protein is one row after TCRdb ran MiXCR on the 5' RACE reads. The sample records about 690,000 distinct CDR3 sequences, around 6.1% being singletons. Material for sequencing was naive T cells sorted from blood. Receptors were obtained from a young man in good health. CDR3s include the opening cysteine and the closing phenylalanine or tryptophan. A D gene is named only where the DNA matches it firmly. The size of a clone is reported for some rows only, either as once, few or many, or as a class for expanded clones.

V gene	J gene	clone size	D gene	CDR3 DNA	CDR3 protein
TRBV7-2	TRBJ2-7	NA	NA	TGTGCCAGCAGCTTGTTAGGCAGGGTGGACGAGCAGTACTTC	CASSLLGRVDEQYF
TRBV5-1	TRBJ2-2	few	NA	TGCGCCAGCAGTATCCCGACAGCCGGGGAGCTGTTTTTT	CASSIPTAGELFF
TRBV10-3	TRBJ1-5	many	NA	TGTGCCACAAGCCCCAAGCAATATCAGCCCCAGCATTTT	CATSPKQYQPQHF
TRBV7-2	TRBJ1-3	few	NA	TGTGCCAGCAGCTTAGTCCAGCGCAAGACCGGAAACACCATATATTTT	CASSLVQRKTGNTIYF
TRBV28	TRBJ2-1	many	TRBD2	TGTGCCAGCAGTTTGTCTAGCGGGAGCAATGAGCAGTTCTTC	CASSLSSGSNEQFF
TRBV29-1	TRBJ2-7	few	NA	TGCAGCGTTCCCGGGTGGGGGGCAACCTACGAGCAGTACTTC	CSVPGWGATYEQYF
TRBV12-3/TRBV12-4	TRBJ2-4	many	TRBD1	TGTGCCAGCAACGTTCCGGGACAGGGGAGCATTCAGTACTTC	CASNVPGQGSIQYF
TRBV20-1	TRBJ2-5	many	NA	TGCAGTGCTAGATCCTCAGTGGGGTCCCAAGAGACCCAGTACTTC	CSARSSVGSQETQYF
TRBV11-2	TRBJ1-1	NA	NA	TGTGCCAGCAGCTTAGGGGCCCGAAGCACTGAAGCTTTCTTT	CASSLGARSTEAFF
TRBV6-5	TRBJ2-1	few	TRBD1	TGTGCCAGCAGTTTCCAGGGGGCCTCTCACAATGAGCAGTTCTTC	CASSFQGASHNEQFF
TRBV20-1	TRBJ2-2	many	TRBD1	TGCAGTGCCTGGGACAGGGGAGACACCGGGGAGCTGTTTTTT	CSAWDRGDTGELFF
TRBV11-2	TRBJ2-1	NA	NA	TGTGCCAGCAGACCTCCGGGACCCCGCATCTTCTTC	CASRPPGPRIFF
TRBV10-3	TRBJ2-4	NA	NA	TGTGCCATCAGTGAGTCGGCGGCTGCCAAAAACATTCAGTACTTC	CAISESAAAKNIQYF